This entry lists 18 T cell receptor beta chains sequenced from one sample in a study of T-cell reconstitution after alpha-beta-depleted transplantation in children. Preparation of the TCRbeta library was carried out with unique molecular identifiers. TCRdb used MiXCR to reprocess the PCR reads, holding one entry per CDR3 protein. The sample carries 800,000 to 1,000,000 distinct CDR3 sequences, 25% to 35% recorded once. The source was PBMCs, mostly from graft donor cells, collected 360 days after TCRalphabeta/CD19-depleted stem cell transplant. These receptors originate from a boy under three years old who had a stem cell transplant for SCID, so the T cells may come from the graft donor.

This chain uses TRBV20-1 with TRBJ2-3, with D maybe TRBD1 (6 bases). Trimming took off 3 bases at V and 1 base at J, with 14 bases between the two ends. CDR3 length equals 15 residues. Per the germline V gene, CDR1 is DFQATT and CDR2 is SNEGSKA (reference sequence). In nucleotides, the CDR3 is TGCAGTGCTAGTTGGTGGACAGTACGCACAGATACGCAGTATTTT. Encoded protein: CSASWWTVRTDTQYF.

This clonotype was detected once. The gene calls are TRBV12-3 or TRBV12-4 and TRBJ1-4, with a possible D match to TRBD1 (5 bases). Trimming took off 6 bases at V and 3 bases at J, with 11 bases between the two ends. This CDR3 contains 14 residues. The CDR3 DNA follows: TGTGCCAGCAGATCAGGGTTGGCTAATGAAAAACTGTTTTTT. It specifies CASRSGLANEKLFF.

This clonotype showed up just once. The gene calls are TRBV25-1 and TRBJ2-7; D is ambiguous. Germline CDR1 MGHDK, CDR2 SYGVNS. The ends were cut back, 6 bases at V and 1 base at J, with 10 bases in the middle. CDR3 length: 13 residues. The CDR3, as DNA: TGTGCCAGCAGAGGGCATGGGTCCTACGAGCAGTACTTC. It specifies CASRGHGSYEQYF.

This clonotype was counted between two and nine times. The rearrangement uses TRBV16 and TRBJ2-1; D is ambiguous. The V and J ends lost 3 bases and 4 bases respectively, with 16 bases between them. The CDR3 totals 16 residues. The germline V gene has CDR1 KGHSY and CDR2 FQNENV. In DNA form, the CDR3 reads TGTGCCAGCAGCCACGCGACTCTCACACCTTACAATGAGCAGTTCTTC. Translation: CASSHATLTPYNEQFF.

A few counts support this clonotype. The genes are TRBV6-1 and TRBJ2-2; 9 bases are a match to TRBD1. The CDR3 length is 15 residues. Germline CDR1 MNHNS, CDR2 SASEGT. J lost 4 bases, V lost 6 bases, and 6 bases had no gene match. CDR3 amino acids: CASRSTGGSTGELFF. Here the CDR3 DNA reads TGTGCCAGCAGGTCAACAGGGGGCAGCACCGGGGAGCTGTTTTTT.

V usage is TRBV5-1 and J usage is TRBJ2-3; 9 nucleotides line up with TRBD2. V lost 4 bases, J lost 4 bases, and 4 bases stayed unmatched. This CDR3 is 14 amino acids long. Germline lookup yields CDR1 SGHRS and CDR2 YFSETQ. The DNA of the CDR3 is TGCGCCAGCAGCCCAGCGGGGGGATCAGATACGCAGTATTTT. As protein: CASSPAGGSDTQYF.

The chain is built from TRBV12-3 or TRBV12-4 and TRBJ2-5; 10 bases align to TRBD2. The CDR3 has 18 residues. With 2 bases clipped from V and 1 base from J, the junction kept 10 bases outside the gene matches. The DNA for the CDR3 is TGTGCCAGCAGTTTATCCCCTCTAGCGGGGGCCGGCCAAGAGACCCAGTACTTC. Its protein is CASSLSPLAGAGQETQYF.

As for this clonotype: This may come from a read error, since a much larger clone is one base off. The chain combines TRBV4-3 with TRBJ2-1; the D is unclear. Germline V gene data show CDR1 as LGHNA and CDR2 as YSLEER. The CDR3 runs to 12 residues. Between the trimmed V and J ends, which lost 0 bases and 5 bases, there was a span of 2 bases. CDR3 nucleotides: TGCGCCAGCAGCCAAGATAACAATGAGCAGTTCTTC. This sequence encodes CASSQDNNEQFF.

This chain uses TRBV6-5 with TRBJ1-1; no reliable D call. The CDR3 loop spans 13 amino acids. Germline CDR1 is MNHEY and CDR2 is SVGAGI. Trimming left V 2 bases short and J 5 bases short, with 9 bases between. CDR3 nucleotides: TGTGCCAGCAGTTACCTTGGAAGTACTGAAGCTTTCTTT. Amino acid sequence: CASSYLGSTEAFF.

This sequence joins TRBV6-5 and TRBJ1-2, with a weak D call TRBD1 (5 bases). Trimming pared 0 bases from V and 8 bases from J, leaving 16 bases between. Germline-derived CDR1 and CDR2 are MNHEY and SVGAGI. The CDR3 totals 15 residues. CDR3 protein: CASSYSISVGGGYTF. The CDR3 DNA reads as TGTGCCAGCAGTTACTCGATCTCAGTCGGGGGAGGCTACACCTTC.

On this clonotype itself: The junction shows a germline mismatch at one end, possibly a read error. The rearrangement links TRBV20-1 to TRBJ2-3, with 7 nucleotides matching TRBD2. Germline CDR1 is DFQATT and CDR2 is SNEGSKA (reference sequence). The CDR3 has 13 amino acids. CDR3 sequence: CSARDPLAGELGF. CDR3 DNA sequence: TGCAGTGCTAGGGACCCCTTGGCGGGGGAGCTAGGTTTT.

A few counts support this clonotype. The rearrangement uses TRBV12-3 or TRBV12-4 and TRBJ2-7, with a possible D match to TRBD2 (6 bases). Trimming took off 5 bases at V and 5 bases at J, with 16 bases between the two ends. This CDR3 has 14 residues. This CDR3 is CASSEPGGIHEQYF. The CDR3 nucleotides are TGTGCCAGCAGTGAGCCCGGGGGTATTCACGAGCAGTACTTC.

The chain carries TRBV29-1 and TRBJ2-7; weak D call: TRBD2 (6 bases). The germline CDR1 and CDR2 sequences are SQVTM and ANQGSEA. The CDR3 runs to 13 residues. V was clipped by 2 bases and J by 10 bases, with 18 bases between them. The CDR3 protein is CSVELWNARGQYF. CDR3 DNA sequence: TGCAGCGTTGAATTGTGGAACGCGCGGGGCCAGTACTTC.

In this sample, this clonotype turned up a few times. The chain joins TRBV12-3 or TRBV12-4 to TRBJ2-3, with a tentative D call TRBD2 (6 bases). The CDR3 extends over 14 amino acids. The V end lost 6 bases, the J end lost 1 base, and 11 bases lay between the germline ends. The CDR3: CASRLQRGTDTQYF. In nucleotides, the CDR3 is TGTGCCAGCAGACTCCAGCGGGGCACAGATACGCAGTATTTT.

The chain uses TRBV5-1 and TRBJ1-1; D may be TRBD1 (6 bases). V lost 7 bases to trimming and J lost 2 bases, with 18 bases between them. This CDR3 comprises 15 residues. CDR1 and CDR2 (germline): SGHRS, YFSETQ. Written as DNA, the CDR3 is TGCGCCAGCCTAGAGGGGGGGCTTGGAAACACTGAAGCTTTCTTT. It codes for CASLEGGLGNTEAFF.

The J gene is TRBJ2-5, the V gene TRBV20-1; 10 nucleotides line up with TRBD2. Germline CDR1 is DFQATT and CDR2 is SNEGSKA (reference sequence). The CDR3 extends over 16 amino acids. After removal of 5 bases from V and 5 bases from J, the junction contained 14 bases not matched to a gene. CDR3: CSAGRLAGPQRETQYF. CDR3 coding DNA: TGCAGTGCTGGACGACTAGCGGGTCCACAAAGGGAGACCCAGTACTTC.

This clonotype is a singleton in its sample. The chain has TRBV7-8 and TRBJ2-6; D ambiguous. The CDR3 contains 18 residues. The germline CDR1 and CDR2 sequences are SGHVS and FQNEAQ. Trimming stripped 1 base from V and 7 bases from J, with 20 bases between. CDR3 in DNA: TGTGCCAGCAGCTTAGAGGGCACCCCGGCAGATAGTGCCAACGTCCTGACTTTC. As protein: CASSLEGTPADSANVLTF.

The chain recombines TRBV4-1 with TRBJ2-7; 9 bases fit TRBD1. The CDR3 consists of 17 residues. Germline V CDR1 and CDR2: MGHRA, YSYEKL. The trim removed 9 bases at V and 3 bases at J, leaving 18 bases unmatched. For the CDR3, the DNA is TGCGCCAGGAATAACAAATCGAGGGACAGGGCAAGCTACGAGCAGTACTTC. It yields the protein CARNNKSRDRASYEQYF.